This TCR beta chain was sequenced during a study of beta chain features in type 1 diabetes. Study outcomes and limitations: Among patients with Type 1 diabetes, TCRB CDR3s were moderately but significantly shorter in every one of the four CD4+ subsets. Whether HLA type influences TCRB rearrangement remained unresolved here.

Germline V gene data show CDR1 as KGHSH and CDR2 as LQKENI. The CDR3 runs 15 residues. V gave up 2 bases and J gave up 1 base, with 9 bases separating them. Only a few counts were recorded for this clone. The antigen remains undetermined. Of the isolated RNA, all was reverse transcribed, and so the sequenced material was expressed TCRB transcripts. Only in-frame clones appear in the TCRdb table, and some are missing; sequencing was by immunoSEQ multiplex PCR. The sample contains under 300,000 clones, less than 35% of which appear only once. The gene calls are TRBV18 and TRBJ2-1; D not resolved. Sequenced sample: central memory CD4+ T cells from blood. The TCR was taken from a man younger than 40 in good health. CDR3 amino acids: CASSPERVSYNEQFF. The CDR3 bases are TGTGCCAGCTCACCAGAACGGGTTTCCTACAATGAGCAGTTCTTC. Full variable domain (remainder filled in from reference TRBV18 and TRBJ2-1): NAGVMQNPRHLVRRRGQEARLRCSPMKGHSHVYWYRQLPEEGLKFMVYLQKENIIDESGMPKERFSAEFPKEGPSILRIQQVVRGDSAAYFCASSPERVSYNEQFFGPGTRLTVL.